The table lists the clone carrying this T cell receptor (beta chain) with a few counts. Its matching antigen is unknown. The data belong to a study of beta chain features in type 1 diabetes. General study findings and limits: TCRB CDR3 length was moderately but significantly reduced in all four CD4+ subsets of Type 1 diabetes patients.

What was sequenced were expressed TCRB transcripts, since all of the isolated RNA had been reverse transcribed. Regulatory, naive and central memory T cell samples averaged around 3.9 million reads. Sequencing used immunoSEQ multiplex PCR; TCRdb keeps in-frame clones, though not all of them. The table includes 400,000 to 500,000 clones, around 14% detected once. Germline-derived CDR1 and CDR2 are MNHNS and SASEGT. V shed 5 bases and J shed 7 bases, with 12 bases lying between them. The CDR3 covers 12 residues. The sequenced sample consisted of naive CD4+ T cells from blood. The chain joins TRBV6-1 to TRBJ2-7, with D perhaps TRBD1 (6 bases). This TCR came from a young man in good health. As DNA, the CDR3 is TGTGCCAGCAGTAGGACAGCTTATGAGCAGTACTTC. This translates into CASSRTAYEQYF.